This TCR beta chain was captured by sequencing in a study of blood T cell repertoires in COVID-19. Some clones are missing from TCRdb's copy, which holds only in-frame ones; the method was immunoSEQ multiplex PCR. This sample has 200,000 to 250,000 clones, with 80% to 90% found just once. The TCR sequence derives from a woman in her thirties or forties who had been exposed to COVID-19. The sample was PBMCs or T cells enriched from blood (not recorded which).

The CDR3 DNA sequence: TGTGCCAGCAGCGCCAGGGAAGGCCAGCCCCAGCATTTT. Protein product: CASSAREGQPQHF. This rearrangement joins TRBV28 to TRBJ1-5; tentative D call: TRBD1 (5 bases). CDR1 and CDR2 from the germline V gene are MDHEN and SYDVKM. The CDR3 is 13 amino acids. Trimming shortened V by 6 bases and J by 7 bases, and 13 bases separated the two germline ends.